These 11 T cell receptor beta chains originate from one sample sequenced in a study of T-cell memory formation after mild COVID-19. TCRdb called the 5' RACE reads again in MiXCR, with one record for every CDR3 protein. The sample holds around 150,000 distinct CDR3 sequences; about 14% are singletons and the top ten take around 14%. Sequenced: PBMCs or a T cell subset sorted from them (not recorded which). The receptors here all came from an adult woman who had mild COVID-19 (a few samples of this study predate the infection). Cell type and time point are not known.

V is TRBV15 and J is TRBJ2-7; 7 positions match TRBD1. Germline V gene lookup returns CDR1 LNHNV and CDR2 YYDKDF (reference sequence). With V trimmed by 0 bases and J by 4 bases, 9 bases remained unmatched. The CDR3 consists of 16 residues. In DNA, the CDR3 is TGTGCCACCAGCAGAGATCGAGACAGGGATTCATACGAGCAGTACTTC. Its translation: CATSRDRDRDSYEQYF.

The sample holds a few counts of this clonotype. The rearrangement joins TRBV30 to TRBJ2-1; possibly TRBD2 for D (5 bases). In germline, CDR1 is GTSNPN, CDR2 SVGIG (reference sequence). V was trimmed by 0 bases and J by 5 bases, leaving 14 bases between them. This CDR3 is 15 amino acids long. The CDR3: CAWSVDYRRDNEQFF. DNA for the CDR3: TGTGCCTGGAGTGTAGACTACCGGCGAGACAATGAGCAGTTCTTC.

The chain employs TRBV4-3 and TRBJ2-3, with 9 nucleotides matching TRBD1. Germline V gene sequence: CDR1 LGHNA, CDR2 YSLEER. The junction had 17 bases not matched to a gene; V was cut back by 6 bases and J by 4 bases. The CDR3 runs 18 residues. The CDR3 bases are TGCGCCAGCAGTCTCATCCTTTCCGGGACAGGGTCAGCAGATACGCAGTATTTT. Translation gives CASSLILSGTGSADTQYF.

The chain combines TRBV29-1 with TRBJ1-2; D remains ambiguous. The V and J ends lost 0 bases and 2 bases respectively, with 13 bases between them. The length of the CDR3 is 15 residues. Germline values: CDR1 SQVTM, CDR2 ANQGSEA. As DNA, the CDR3 is TGCAGCGTTGAAGAGGGCGAAGCCCCGAACTATGGCTACACCTTC. This sequence encodes CSVEEGEAPNYGYTF.

The chain links TRBV5-1 to TRBJ2-7, with D perhaps matching TRBD1 (5 bases). V lost 4 bases to trimming and J lost 6 bases, with 11 bases between them. This CDR3 region has 12 residues. Germline V gives CDR1 SGHRS, CDR2 YFSETQ. DNA for the CDR3: TGCGCCAGCAGCCTCGACAGCCCCGAGCAGTACTTC. Its protein is CASSLDSPEQYF. The full variable domain, rest sourced from reference TRBV5-1 and TRBJ2-7, is KAGVTQTPRYLIKTRGQQVTLSCSPISGHRSVSWYQQTPGQGLQFLFEYFSETQRNKGNFPGRFSGRQFSNSRSEMNVSTLELGDSALYLCASSLDSPEQYFGPGTRLTVT.

This clonotype was found a few times. V and J are TRBV20-1 and TRBJ2-5; maybe TRBD2 (6 bases). The CDR3 has 12 amino acids. CDR1 and CDR2 from the germline V gene are DFQATT and SNEGSKA (reference sequence). Deletions cut 7 bases from V and 5 bases from J, with 14 bases between. CDR3 sequence (DNA): TGCAGTGTCGGCGGGGTTCTGGAGACCCAGTACTTC. Its protein product is CSVGGVLETQYF.

The rearrangement uses TRBV5-4 and TRBJ2-7; the D is unclear. Deletions cut 4 bases from V and 3 bases from J, with 11 bases between. This CDR3 spans 13 amino acids. CDR1 is SGHNT and CDR2 is YYREEE in the germline V gene (reference sequence). The CDR3 here is CASSSSGIYEQYF. The CDR3 nucleotides are TGTGCCAGCAGCAGCAGTGGAATCTACGAGCAGTACTTC. Full variable domain (missing parts from reference TRBV5-4 and TRBJ2-7): ETGVTQSPTHLIKTRGQQVTLRCSSQSGHNTVSWYQQALGQGPQFIFQYYREEENGRGNFPPRFSGLQFPNYSSELNVNALELDDSALYLCASSSSGIYEQYFGPGTRLTVT.

This chain joins TRBV4-2 and TRBJ2-1, with 10 bases identical to TRBD2. There are 17 residues in the CDR3. V shed 0 bases, J shed 7 bases, and the junction held 9 bases outside the gene matches. Germline values: CDR1 LGHNA, CDR2 YNFKEQ. DNA for the CDR3: TGTGCCAGCAGCCAAGACTTGGGTCTAGCGGGAGTGAATGAGCAGTTCTTC. This sequence encodes CASSQDLGLAGVNEQFF.

This clonotype was recorded a few times. The V call is TRBV1, the J call TRBJ2-7. TRBV1 is a known pseudogene. The CDR3 has 11 amino acids. CDR3 sequence: CTSSQSYEQYF. The CDR3 bases are TGCACCAGCAGCCAAAGCTACGAGCAGTACTTC.

The chain combines TRBV30 with TRBJ2-7, with 10 bases lining up with TRBD1. Per the germline V gene, CDR1 is GTSNPN and CDR2 is SVGIG (reference sequence). The CDR3 loop spans 14 amino acids. V trimming: 0 bases; J trimming: 3 bases; junction bases outside the gene matches: 2. CDR3 region: CAWSVGTGVYEQYF. In nucleotides, the CDR3 is TGTGCCTGGAGTGTCGGGACAGGGGTCTACGAGCAGTACTTC.

This chain links TRBV5-1 with TRBJ2-5; TRBD1 matches 8 bases. Germline assignment: CDR1 SGHRS and CDR2 YFSETQ. The length of the CDR3 is 15 residues. The V gene end was trimmed by 4 bases and the J gene end by 2 bases; junction bases not matched to a gene: 7. This CDR3 reads CASSGQGADQETQYF. DNA for the CDR3: TGCGCCAGCAGCGGACAGGGAGCCGATCAAGAGACCCAGTACTTC.